These T cell receptor beta chains were read from a single sample in a study of blood T cell repertoires in COVID-19. The table came from immunoSEQ multiplex PCR; TCRdb's copy has only in-frame clones and leaves some out. The data show 160,000 or so clones, about 82% seen once. The sequenced sample was peripheral blood. These receptors originate from a man between 65 and 85 years old with active or convalescent COVID-19. CDR3s include the opening cysteine and the closing phenylalanine or tryptophan. D genes are given only for firm matches. Only some rows state a clone size, as once, few, many or a class for expanded clones.

d_gene	v_gene	abundance	j_gene	len	CDR3aa	CDR3nt
.	TRBV9	.	TRBJ2-5	15	CASSVRSSPQETQYF	TGTGCCAGCAGCGTTCGGTCTAGCCCTCAAGAGACCCAGTACTTC
.	TRBV30	.	TRBJ1-6	14	CAWQVLGAGSPLHF	TGTGCCTGGCAGGTTTTGGGGGCTGGTTCACCCCTCCACTTT
.	TRBV12-3/TRBV12-4	few	TRBJ1-1	12	CASSLAGLEAFF	TGTGCCAGCAGTTTAGCTGGCCTTGAAGCTTTCTTT
.	TRBV18	.	TRBJ2-2	15	CASSPLVTGDGELFF	TGTGCCAGCTCACCCTTGGTCACGGGAGACGGGGAGCTGTTTTTT
.	TRBV6-5	.	TRBJ2-5	13	CASSLGHQETQYF	TGTGCCAGCAGTTTAGGACATCAAGAGACCCAGTACTTC
.	TRBV12-5	.	TRBJ1-2	17	CASGLTSPSGRHYGYTF	TGTGCTAGTGGTTTGACAAGCCCTTCGGGGAGGCACTATGGCTACACCTTC
.	TRBV11-2	.	TRBJ1-2	13	CASSLVPRGGYTF	TGTGCCAGCAGCTTGGTCCCCCGGGGAGGCTACACCTTC
TRBD1	TRBV6-5	.	TRBJ2-3	14	CASSSGTGPDTQYF	TGTGCCAGCAGTTCCGGGACAGGCCCAGATACGCAGTATTTT
TRBD1	TRBV11-2	.	TRBJ1-2	13	CATRQGDSYGYTF	TGTGCCACCCGACAGGGCGATAGCTATGGCTACACCTTC
.	TRBV6-5	once	TRBJ1-5	14	CASMSGGSNQPQHF	TGTGCCAGCATGTCGGGAGGGAGCAATCAGCCCCAGCATTTT
TRBD1	TRBV7-2	.	TRBJ1-2	14	CASSSDRGPYGYTF	TGTGCCAGCAGCTCCGACAGGGGACCTTATGGCTACACCTTC
TRBD2	TRBV4-3	.	TRBJ2-3	16	CASSRQSGGVSDTQYF	TGCGCCAGCAGCCGGCAAAGCGGGGGGGTATCAGATACGCAGTATTTT
.	TRBV19	.	TRBJ1-1	13	CASSSQGNTEAFF	TGTGCCAGTAGTTCCCAGGGGAACACTGAAGCTTTCTTT